This paragraph reports one T cell receptor beta chain. Antigen unknown. CDR3 length: 16 amino acids. V was pared by 3 bases and J by 1 base, with 15 bases between. CDR1 and CDR2 from the germline V gene are SGHTA and FQGNSA. The treatment is: around 19 received Ad26.COV2.S at low or high dose, single or two shots; a few received placebo; per-sample allocation not given. Each sample was drawn 63 days after the first injection (of vaccine or placebo). Profiling relied on immunoSEQ multiplex PCR, and the TCRdb table lists in-frame clones only, not all of them. The sample records hundreds of thousands of clones, roughly 90% being singletons. The data stem from a study of Ad26.COV2.S vaccination and SARS-CoV-2 variants. Study context: Enrolled in COV1001, the donor was in the Ad26.COV2.S trial arm, which received the vaccine. In the study, Ad26.COV2.S was injected intramuscularly once, or twice 56 days apart. General study points: Spike-specific responses of CD8+ and CD4+ T cells were reported to display substantial breadth after vaccination. Spike-specific TCR breadth in vaccine recipients exceeded that seen in placebo recipients.

The receptor was isolated from a person aged 18-65 years who received the Ad26.COV2.S COVID-19 vaccine or a placebo. The sequencing used peripheral blood, collected in a trial of Ad26.COV2.S vaccine versus placebo. The chain carries TRBV7-2 and TRBJ1-1; the D gene is possibly TRBD1 (6 bases). The CDR3 here is CASSLSGVMGNTEAFF. Written as DNA, the CDR3 is TGTGCCAGCAGCTTGTCAGGGGTGATGGGGAACACTGAAGCTTTCTTT.